Below are 31 T cell receptor beta chains sequenced from a single sample in a study of T cells after yellow fever vaccination. TCRdb re-called the 5' RACE reads with MiXCR, one entry per CDR3 protein. The table includes hundreds of thousands of distinct CDR3 sequences, roughly 8.3% detected once. This specimen was PBMCs, taken approximately 40 days after the first yellow fever vaccination. These receptors all stem from a man between 18 and 35 years old who received the YFV17D yellow fever vaccine.

The J gene is TRBJ1-1, the V gene TRBV21-1. TRBV21-1 is a pseudogene segment. This CDR3 is 13 amino acids long. CDR3 coding DNA: TGTGCCAGCAGCCCTAAGCGCTACACTGAAGCTTTCTTT. Amino acid sequence: CASSPKRYTEAFF.

CDR3 DNA sequence: TGTGCCAGCAGCCAAGCTCTGAGGCTAGGAATAGAGACCCAGTACTTC. This sequence encodes CASSQALRLGIETQYF. J is TRBJ2-5 and V is TRBV4-2; D gene unclear. Trimming stripped 1 base from V and 4 bases from J, with 16 bases between. CDR3 size: 16 residues. Germline CDR1 LGHNA, CDR2 YNFKEQ.

The rearrangement links TRBV6-1 to TRBJ1-4, with 7 nucleotides matching TRBD1. CDR1 is MNHNS, CDR2 SASEGT, per germline. The V and J ends lost 6 bases and 5 bases, in that order; junction bases with no gene match: 6. The CDR3 sequence is 14 residues long. CDR3 sequence (DNA): TGTGCCAGCAGACAACAGGGGAAGAATGAAAAACTGTTTTTT. Protein product: CASRQQGKNEKLFF.

There are a few counts of this clonotype. This rearrangement joins TRBV7-9 to TRBJ2-5, with a weak D call TRBD2 (6 bases). This CDR3 has 17 residues. V shed 5 bases and J shed 4 bases, with 23 bases lying between them. CDR1 is SEHNR, CDR2 FQNEAQ, per germline (reference sequence). In DNA form, the CDR3 reads TGTGCCAGCAGCCGGCCCCCCTTGACTAGTCCGCTAGAGACCCAGTACTTC. It yields the protein CASSRPPLTSPLETQYF.

This clonotype was picked up a small number of times. This chain connects TRBV7-2 to TRBJ1-4; D possibly corresponds to TRBD1 (6 bases). The CDR3 is made up of 15 amino acids. Trimming stripped 6 bases from V and 6 bases from J, with 17 bases between. The germline CDR1 and CDR2 sequences are SGHTA and FQGNSA. This chain's CDR3 is CASSNTGWDYEKLFF. In DNA, the CDR3 is TGTGCCAGCAGTAACACAGGGTGGGACTATGAAAAACTGTTTTTT.

This clonotype was counted between two and nine times. The V and J genes are TRBV3-1 and TRBJ2-3; no clear D. Germline assignment: CDR1 LGHDT and CDR2 YNNKEL (reference sequence). The CDR3 covers 15 residues. The V end lost 4 bases, the J end lost 3 bases, and 14 bases lay between the germline ends. DNA for the CDR3: TGTGCCAGCAGCCGGCTTACAGACGCTACAGATACGCAGTATTTT. Its protein is CASSRLTDATDTQYF.

The chain couples TRBV7-8 to TRBJ2-1; weak D call: TRBD2 (6 bases). Germline values: CDR1 SGHVS, CDR2 FQNEAQ. This CDR3 comprises 14 residues. V lost 5 bases and J 7 bases, leaving 15 bases between the germline ends. CDR3 DNA: TGTGCCAGCAGCCTCGCCCCTGGGGGGAATGAGCAGTTCTTC. It encodes CASSLAPGGNEQFF.

The sample holds a few counts of this clonotype. This chain joins TRBV10-3 and TRBJ1-6; perhaps TRBD1 as D (5 bases). CDR1 and CDR2 (germline): ENHRY, SYGVKD. V was clipped by 10 bases and J by 7 bases, with 17 bases between them. The CDR3 length is 14 residues. CDR3 in DNA: TGTGCCACACAATCAGGGAGGTGGAATTCACCCCTCCACTTT. Its translation: CATQSGRWNSPLHF.

This clonotype was detected a few times. The chain recombines TRBV28 with TRBJ1-5; tentatively, D is TRBD1 (5 bases). The length of the CDR3 is 13 residues. V lost 7 bases, J lost 3 bases, and 10 bases lay in between. Germline V CDR1 and CDR2: MDHEN, SYDVKM. In DNA, the CDR3 is TGTGCCAGCACAGGGACCCTCAATCAGCCCCAGCATTTT. Amino acids: CASTGTLNQPQHF.

V gene TRBV12-3 or TRBV12-4 combines with J gene TRBJ1-1, with D unresolved. The CDR3 runs to 13 residues. With 3 bases removed from V and 5 bases from J, the gap between germline ends came to 10 bases. The CDR3 is CASSFGRRTEAFF. The DNA of the CDR3 is TGTGCCAGCAGTTTTGGCCGGAGGACTGAAGCTTTCTTT.

The rearrangement links TRBV23-1 to TRBJ1-2; no reliable D call. TRBV23-1 is recorded as an ORF, its role being uncertain. V was cut by 1 base and J by 0 bases, with 12 bases left in between. The CDR3 runs to 16 residues. The DNA of the CDR3 is TGCGCCAGCAGTCAATACCCACTCGGTCCTAACTATGGCTACACCTTC. Translated, it gives CASSQYPLGPNYGYTF.

The sample holds a few counts of this clonotype. The chain has TRBV3-1 and TRBJ2-7; D gene unclear. Germline assignment: CDR1 LGHDT and CDR2 YNNKEL (reference sequence). The ends were cut back, 0 bases at V and 1 base at J, with 13 bases in the middle. The CDR3 is 16 residues long. CDR3 sequence reads: CASSQDLSAHSYEQYF. The DNA for the CDR3 is TGTGCCAGCAGCCAAGATCTCAGCGCCCATTCCTACGAGCAGTACTTC.

This chain links TRBV5-1 with TRBJ2-3, with D uncertain. CDR3 length: 16 residues. V was clipped by 0 bases and J by 2 bases, with 13 bases between them. CDR1 is SGHRS, CDR2 YFSETQ, per germline. The CDR3 spells CASSLVSIGPTDTQYF. CDR3 DNA sequence: TGCGCCAGCAGCTTGGTCTCCATCGGCCCCACAGATACGCAGTATTTT. The variable domain in full, with the rest retrieved from reference TRBV5-1 and TRBJ2-3, is KAGVTQTPRYLIKTRGQQVTLSCSPISGHRSVSWYQQTPGQGLQFLFEYFSETQRNKGNFPGRFSGRQFSNSRSEMNVSTLELGDSALYLCASSLVSIGPTDTQYFGPGTRLTVL.

This clonotype was seen only a few times. The J gene is TRBJ2-7, the V gene TRBV27; D perhaps matches TRBD2 (7 bases). Germline CDR1 MNHEY, CDR2 SMNVEV (reference sequence). V lost 8 bases and J 3 bases, leaving 20 bases between the germline ends. The CDR3 has 15 amino acids. The CDR3 spells CASGIRGGSGYEQYF. In DNA, the CDR3 is TGTGCCAGCGGCATTAGGGGGGGTAGCGGCTACGAGCAGTACTTC.

This chain joins TRBV5-1 and TRBJ1-1; D call uncertain. This CDR3 is 13 amino acids long. Per the germline V gene, CDR1 is SGHRS and CDR2 is YFSETQ. V shed 4 bases and J shed 4 bases, with 11 bases lying between them. The CDR3 sequence: CASSLVSVTEAFF. The DNA of the CDR3 is TGCGCCAGCAGCCTCGTGTCGGTCACTGAAGCTTTCTTT.

Only a few counts were recorded for this clonotype. This rearrangement joins TRBV7-2 to TRBJ2-5; D is undetermined. V lost 1 base to trimming and J lost 3 bases, with 12 bases between them. Per the germline V gene, CDR1 is SGHTA and CDR2 is FQGNSA. The CDR3 extends over 15 amino acids. CDR3 bases: TGTGCCAGCAGCTTAGGTGTACACCAAGAAGAGACCCAGTACTTC. It yields the protein CASSLGVHQEETQYF.

This chain uses TRBV7-2 with TRBJ2-3, with D hard to call. The CDR3 loop spans 13 amino acids. Between the trimmed V and J ends, which lost 5 bases and 2 bases, there was a span of 8 bases. Germline V CDR1 and CDR2: SGHTA, FQGNSA. Here the CDR3 DNA reads TGTGCCAGCAGCCCGTATCTCACAGATACGCAGTATTTT. As protein: CASSPYLTDTQYF.

This rearrangement joins TRBV24-1 to TRBJ2-1; D is uncertain. Looked up from germline, CDR1 is KGHDR and CDR2 is SFDVKD. Trimming removed 7 bases at V and 4 bases at J, with 16 bases between. The CDR3 extends over 15 amino acids. CDR3 DNA: TGTGCCACCAGCGTTGGACCCAAGGCGTACAATGAGCAGTTCTTC. Its protein is CATSVGPKAYNEQFF.

The rearrangement links TRBV20-1 to TRBJ2-5; 7 nucleotides match TRBD2. Germline CDR1 is DFQATT and CDR2 is SNEGSKA (reference sequence). The CDR3 is made up of 12 amino acids. Losses at the gene ends were 7 bases for V and 2 bases for J; bases not matched to a gene: 4. CDR3 sequence reads: CSGSGEQETQYF. CDR3 DNA: TGCAGTGGGAGCGGGGAACAAGAGACCCAGTACTTC.

This clonotype was seen a single time. The J gene is TRBJ2-1, the V gene TRBV15; TRBD1 matches 9 bases. Germline V gene sequence: CDR1 LNHNV, CDR2 YYDKDF (reference sequence). Trimming took 1 base from V and 9 from J; bases not matched to a gene: 10. CDR3 size: 16 residues. In DNA form, the CDR3 reads TGTGCCACCAGCAGAGGAGGGACAGGGCTGATGAGTGAGCAGTTCTTC. Translation: CATSRGGTGLMSEQFF.

V is TRBV24-1 and J is TRBJ2-7; possible D gene TRBD1, 6 bases. The V end was cut by 4 bases, the J end by 0 bases, with 15 bases between. Germline values: CDR1 KGHDR, CDR2 SFDVKD. CDR3 length: 16 residues. CDR3 protein: CATSDRGHDTSYEQYF. The CDR3 region has the DNA TGTGCCACCAGTGACAGGGGACACGATACCTCCTACGAGCAGTACTTC.

As DNA, the CDR3 is TGTGCCAGCAGCCAAGGATCGTGGAACACTGAAGCTTTCTTT. Protein product: CASSQGSWNTEAFF. The chain carries TRBV14 and TRBJ1-1; D gene ambiguous. V gave up 1 base and J gave up 1 base, with 7 bases separating them. Germline-derived CDR1 and CDR2 are SGHDN and FVKESK. The CDR3 is 14 amino acids.

Remarks on this clonotype: A much larger clone differs by one base, so this may be a read error. This chain joins TRBV3-1 and TRBJ2-2; 8 bases map to TRBD1. V lost 4 bases and J lost 9; bases outside the gene matches: 10. Germline V gene data show CDR1 as LGHDT and CDR2 as YNNKEL (reference sequence). The CDR3 consists of 15 residues. CDR3 protein: CASSPRGPGTRELFF. In DNA form, the CDR3 reads TGTGCCAGCAGCCCCAGGGGGCCAGGGACCCGGGAGCTGTTTTTT.

The V call is TRBV6-6, the J call TRBJ2-7; TRBD1 might be the D (8 bases). The germline V gene encodes CDR1 MNHNY and CDR2 SVGAGI (reference sequence). The CDR3 contains 13 residues. V gave up 6 bases and J gave up 6 bases, with 15 bases separating them. CDR3 DNA: TGTGCCAGCAGCCAACAGGGGGGGCGCGAGCAGTACGTC. Its translation: CASSQQGGREQYV.

This chain connects TRBV12-3 or TRBV12-4 to TRBJ2-5; 9 bases map to TRBD1. V gave up 6 bases and J gave up 5 bases; unmatched junction bases: 13. This CDR3 region has 16 residues. The CDR3 region has the DNA TGTGCCAGCAGCCCAAATACAGGGGGCTTGTCGGAGACCCAGTACTTC. Its protein product is CASSPNTGGLSETQYF.

This clonotype appeared a few times. The chain's CDR3 is CASSLDQAGSVANTGELFF. The CDR3 DNA reads as TGTGCCAGCAGCTTAGATCAAGCAGGCAGCGTCGCGAACACCGGGGAGCTGTTTTTT. V and J are TRBV11-2 and TRBJ2-2; D is unresolved. V was shortened by 0 bases and J by 0 bases, with 17 bases between the two germline ends. CDR3 length: 19 amino acids. The germline gives CDR1 SGHAT, CDR2 FQNNGV.

This clonotype was seen only a few times. The V call is TRBV5-1, the J call TRBJ1-2; unclear D gene. CDR3 size: 15 residues. The V gene's germline CDR1 is SGHRS and CDR2 YFSETQ. The germline V and J ends were trimmed by 2 bases and 3 bases, with 14 bases remaining between them. CDR3 sequence: CASSFRTLGDYGYTF. CDR3 DNA: TGCGCCAGCAGCTTCCGGACCCTCGGGGACTATGGCTACACCTTC.

This clonotype was counted ten times or more. The chain has TRBV4-2 and TRBJ2-2; 7 nucleotides agree with TRBD1. Germline assignment: CDR1 LGHNA and CDR2 YNFKEQ. This CDR3 has 14 amino acids. The V and J ends lost 3 bases and 5 bases, in that order; junction bases with no gene match: 3. Here the CDR3 DNA reads TGTGCCAGCAGCCAGAGACAGGGTACCGGGGAGCTGTTTTTT. Its protein is CASSQRQGTGELFF.

This clonotype was counted only a few times. The V gene is TRBV3-1, the J gene TRBJ1-6, with D maybe TRBD1 (6 bases). Germline V gene data show CDR1 as LGHDT and CDR2 as YNNKEL (reference sequence). Trimming removed 0 bases at V and 14 bases at J, with 14 bases between. This CDR3 region has 14 residues. DNA for the CDR3: TGTGCCAGCAGCCAAGAGGGGACACGGAAATCCCTCCACTTT. It translates to CASSQEGTRKSLHF.

The chain recombines TRBV11-2 with TRBJ1-1, with 9 bases lining up with TRBD1. Germline V CDR1 and CDR2: SGHAT, FQNNGV. The CDR3 loop spans 17 amino acids. V lost 5 bases, J lost 3 bases, and 13 bases stayed unmatched. CDR3 DNA sequence: TGTGCCAGCAGCCGGACCGGGACAGGGTATATGGACACTGAAGCTTTCTTT. Protein sequence: CASSRTGTGYMDTEAFF.

There are a few counts of this clonotype. The rearrangement uses TRBV4-2 and TRBJ1-1, with no clear D. The CDR3 has 15 amino acids. Deletions cut 0 bases from V and 1 base from J, with 9 bases between. Germline V CDR1 and CDR2: LGHNA, YNFKEQ. CDR3 protein: CASSQDYHGNTEAFF. CDR3 nucleotides: TGTGCCAGCAGCCAAGATTACCATGGGAACACTGAAGCTTTCTTT.